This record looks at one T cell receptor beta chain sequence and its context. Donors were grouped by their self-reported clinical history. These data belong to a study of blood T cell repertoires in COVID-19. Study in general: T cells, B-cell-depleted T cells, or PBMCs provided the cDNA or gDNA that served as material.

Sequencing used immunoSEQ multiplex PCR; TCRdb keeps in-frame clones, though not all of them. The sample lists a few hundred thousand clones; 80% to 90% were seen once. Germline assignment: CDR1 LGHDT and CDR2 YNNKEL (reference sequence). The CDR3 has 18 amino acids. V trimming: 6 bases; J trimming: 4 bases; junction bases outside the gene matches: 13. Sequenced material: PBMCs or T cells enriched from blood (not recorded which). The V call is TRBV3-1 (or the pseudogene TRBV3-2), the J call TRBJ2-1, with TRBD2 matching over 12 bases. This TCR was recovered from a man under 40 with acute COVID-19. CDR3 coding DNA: TGTGCCAGCAGACACGCTTTGGTGACTAGCGGGGGATACAATGAGCAGTTCTTC. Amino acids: CASRHALVTSGGYNEQFF.